This is a list of T cell receptor beta chains from one sample in a study of T cells in Graves' hyperthyroidism and ophthalmopathy. TCRdb fed the multiplex PCR reads into MiXCR, producing one record per CDR3 protein. The sample yields 50,000 to 60,000 distinct CDR3 sequences, less than 60% seen once. Sequenced sample: blood. The receptors here all came from a woman between 50 and 59 years old with Graves' ophthalmopathy. Both conserved end residues are part of each CDR3. D genes are given only for firm matches. The listing skips clone size in some rows; elsewhere it reads once, few, many or a size class.

TRBD2 | - | TRBJ2-3 | TRBV11-2 | TGTGCCAGCAGCCTCCACCGGGAGGGTGAGCAGTATTTT | CASSLHREGEQYF
TRBD2 | many | TRBJ2-1 | TRBV6-5 | TGTGCCAGCAGTAAACGGGGGGGCTCTAACAATGAGCAGTTCTTC | CASSKRGGSNNEQFF
- | many | TRBJ2-3 | TRBV27 | TGTGCCAGCGGAACTAGCACAGATACGCAGTATTTT | CASGTSTDTQYF
- | many | TRBJ1-6 | TRBV19 | TGTGCGACCAGTAGGGAAGTCAGTAACAATTCACCCCTCCACTTT | CATSREVSNNSPLHF
TRBD1 | - | TRBJ2-7 | TRBV7-9 | TGTGCCACAGGACAGGGGGTCTACGAGCAGTACTTC | CATGQGVYEQYF
- | many | TRBJ2-1 | TRBV6-2/TRBV6-3 | TGTGCCAGCACGCCCAGTGGATTCAATGAGCAGTTCTTC | CASTPSGFNEQFF
TRBD1 | - | TRBJ1-4 | TRBV12-5 | TGTGCTAGTGGTTTGGTACCTTCCGGACAGGACTTTGCAACTAATGAAAAACTGTTTTTT | CASGLVPSGQDFATNEKLFF
- | - | TRBJ2-1 | TRBV27 | TGTGCCAGCAGTTCCCCCGCGGAGGGCCTCGATGAGCAGTTCTTC | CASSSPAEGLDEQFF
- | many | TRBJ1-1 | TRBV10-2 | TGCGCCAGCAGAGAATACGTCGGAGAAGCTTTCTTT | CASREYVGEAFF
TRBD2 | once | TRBJ2-5 | TRBV11-1 | TGTGCCAGCAGCTTAGGGGTTAGCGGGGCCCAAGAGACCCAGTACTTC | CASSLGVSGAQETQYF
- | few | TRBJ1-3 | TRBV7-9 | TGTGCCAGCTCACCCGACAGTTGGAGAAACACCATATATTTT | CASSPDSWRNTIYF
- | many | TRBJ1-6 | TRBV11-2 | TGTGCCAGCAGCTTAGGGGGGTATAGGGGTAATTCACCCCTCCACTTT | CASSLGGYRGNSPLHF
TRBD2 | many | TRBJ2-2 | TRBV10-1 | TGCGCCAGCAGTGCGGGGGGGAACACCGGGGAGCTGTTTTTT | CASSAGGNTGELFF
- | - | TRBJ2-1 | TRBV18 | TGTGCCAGCTCACCCTCCGCGACTTACAATGAGCAGTTCTTC | CASSPSATYNEQFF
TRBD1 | - | TRBJ1-2 | TRBV19 | TGTGCCAGTAGTGCTTGGACAGGGGATGAACGCTACACCTTC | CASSAWTGDERYTF
TRBD1 | - | TRBJ1-2 | TRBV24-1 | TGTGCCACCAGTATCGGACAGGGGTTAGGTGGCTACACCTTC | CATSIGQGLGGYTF
TRBD1 | - | TRBJ2-5 | TRBV20-1 | TGCAGTGCAAGACAGGGAAGCTCTCAGCCCCAGTACTTC | CSARQGSSQPQYF
TRBD2 | - | TRBJ2-1 | TRBV15 | TGTGCCACCAGCAGCGTCGATTCTAGCGGGAGGCCGGATGAGCAGTTCTTC | CATSSVDSSGRPDEQFF
- | many | TRBJ1-6 | TRBV7-9 | TGTGCCAGCAGCTTAGGACAGACGTATAATTCACCCCTCCACTTT | CASSLGQTYNSPLHF
- | - | TRBJ1-6 | TRBV11-2 | TGTGCCAGCAGCCGCCAGGGGATTAGTTCACCCCTCCACTTT | CASSRQGISSPLHF
- | many | TRBJ2-5 | TRBV4-1 | TGCACCAGCAGCCAAGTTAGGGCGGAAGAGACCCAGTACTTC | CTSSQVRAEETQYF
- | - | TRBJ1-5 | TRBV9 | TGTGCCAGCAGCGTAGCAAGCGGGAGGGCCCAGCATTTT | CASSVASGRAQHF
- | medium-sized | TRBJ2-7 | TRBV10-3 | TGTGCCATCAGTGGAGGACGGGAGCTCGACGAGCAGTACTTC | CAISGGRELDEQYF
TRBD1 | many | TRBJ2-5 | TRBV5-4 | TGTGCCAGCAGCTCAGGGGACAGGGGGGCCCAAGAGACCCAGTACTTC | CASSSGDRGAQETQYF
TRBD2 | few | TRBJ2-1 | TRBV7-9 | TGTGCCAGCAGCTCTCCGGGACTAGCGAATGGTGAGCAGTTCTTC | CASSSPGLANGEQFF
- | - | TRBJ2-7 | TRBV10-3 | TGTGCCATCAGAGCGGGACAGGCCTACGAGCAGTACTTC | CAIRAGQAYEQYF
- | - | TRBJ1-5 | TRBV12-1 | TGTGCCAGCAGCTCTCCAGTTTCCAGGGAGTACAATCAGCCCCAGCATTTT | CASSSPVSREYNQPQHF
- | - | TRBJ2-7 | TRBV28 | TGTGCCAGCAGATCGGAGGCTGTCGAGCAGTACTTC | CASRSEAVEQYF
TRBD2 | - | TRBJ2-3 | TRBV20-1 | TGCAGTGCCAGTAGCAGAGCGGGAGGGTACGCAGATACGCAGTATTTT | CSASSRAGGYADTQYF
TRBD1 | medium-sized | TRBJ1-2 | TRBV24-1 | TGTGCCACCAGTGATGTGGGACAGGGGTTAGGTGGCTACACCTTC | CATSDVGQGLGGYTF
TRBD2 | - | TRBJ2-1 | TRBV20-1 | TGCAGTGCGAGAACTAGCGGGGGAAATGAGCAGTTCTTC | CSARTSGGNEQFF
- | medium-sized | TRBJ2-1 | TRBV7-8 | TGTGCCAGCAGCTTCGGCGACAATGAGCAGTTCTTC | CASSFGDNEQFF
- | many | TRBJ1-4 | TRBV5-1 | TGCGCCAGCAGCAGCGGCGGGGCTGGGACTAATGAAAAACTGTTTTTT | CASSSGGAGTNEKLFF
- | many | TRBJ2-5 | TRBV7-9 | TGTGCCAGCAGCTTAGTTCAGGGGACACAAGAGACCCAGTACTTC | CASSLVQGTQETQYF
- | few | TRBJ1-6 | TRBV7-9 | TGTGCCAGCAGTCAGTTTGCCGGCCTGGTTTCACCCCTCCACTTT | CASSQFAGLVSPLHF
- | - | TRBJ1-2 | TRBV28 | TGTGCCAGCTCTCTAGGAAACACCTATGGCTACACCTTC | CASSLGNTYGYTF
- | - | TRBJ2-5 | TRBV7-6 | TGTGCCAGCAGCTCGCTAGGGGAAGAGACCCAGTACTTC | CASSSLGEETQYF
- | many | TRBJ1-1 | TRBV5-1 | TGCGCCAGCAGCGGCACGTCAACGCGGACTGAAGCTTTCTTT | CASSGTSTRTEAFF
- | many | TRBJ1-1 | TRBV7-8 | TGTGCCAGCCAGGAGCGGGAGGCCTACACTGAAGCTTTCTTT | CASQEREAYTEAFF
TRBD1 | - | TRBJ1-3 | TRBV7-2 | TGTGCCAGCAGCCTGGGACAGGGGTCACTCTCTGGAAACACCATATATTTT | CASSLGQGSLSGNTIYF
TRBD2 | once | TRBJ2-5 | TRBV7-3 | TGTGCCAGCTCACCGCCGACTAGCGGGCCCCAAGAGACCCAGTACTTC | CASSPPTSGPQETQYF
TRBD2 | - | TRBJ2-5 | TRBV20-1 | TGCAGTGCTAGAGATGGGGCGGGAGGGGAAGAGACCCAGTACTTC | CSARDGAGGEETQYF
TRBD2 | few | TRBJ2-3 | TRBV20-1 | TGCAGTGCTAGTGGGGGGGCAGATACGCAGTATTTT | CSASGGADTQYF
- | - | TRBJ1-2 | TRBV12-3/TRBV12-4 | TGTGCCAGCAGTTCCTCGGGGCTTGGCTACACCTTC | CASSSSGLGYTF
- | many | TRBJ2-5 | TRBV24-1 | TGTGCCACCAGTGAAGGCACTAGCGGTCCCAGGGGGGGGATTGGGGAGACCCAGTACTTC | CATSEGTSGPRGGIGETQYF
- | - | TRBJ2-1 | TRBV7-9 | TGTGCCAGCAGCCCTACAGGAAGTCCGTACAATGAGCAGTTCTTC | CASSPTGSPYNEQFF